The following is a T cell receptor (beta chain) sequence with its context. The antigen remains undetermined. Assay version v3.0 of immunoSEQ was used, and it was run at survey level. Here immunoSEQ multiplex PCR was the method, and the copy in TCRdb shows in-frame clones only, minus some. Among around 32,000 clones listed, roughly 97% were seen once. Trimming shortened V by 2 bases and J by 6 bases, and 15 bases separated the two germline ends. The CDR3 is 15 residues long. Germline V gene lookup returns CDR1 LGHNA and CDR2 YSLEER. These data are taken from a study of long-term antiretroviral therapy in people with HIV. Study-wide points: Clonotypes expanded prior to ART showed repertoire dominance at all sampled time points. Repertoires in HIV (unlike those of controls) had narrower CDR3 length ranges. Specimen acquisition occurred between about 2003 and 2017, potentially under older ART regimens.

HIV-positive participants were all treated in the United States. The sequence came from a man aged 25-45 years with HIV. Sequenced here: unsorted PBMCs, sampled 7.6 years after starting antiretroviral therapy. The gene calls are TRBV4-3 and TRBJ2-3; D may be TRBD2 (6 bases). The CDR3 nucleotides read TGCGCCAGCAGCCAATCGGGAGATCTCACGGATACGCAGTATTTT. Its translation: CASSQSGDLTDTQYF.